The clone carrying this T cell receptor (beta chain) has a count of ten or more. Its specificity is not known. The V and J ends lost 1 base and 7 bases, in that order; junction bases with no gene match: 9. Per germline, CDR1 MGHDK and CDR2 SYGVNS. This CDR3 comprises 15 residues. The sample is drawn from a study of T cell repertoires in cytomegalovirus infection. Broader study findings: HLA-C-restricted CMV-specific TCR beta clonotypes were dominant in the ex vivo response.

TCRdb re-called the reads through MiXCR, storing one row per CDR3 protein. Of hundreds of thousands of distinct CDR3 sequences in the sample, around 9.6% were seen once. V is TRBV25-1 and J is TRBJ2-5; TRBD2 matches at 7 bases. The sequenced sample consisted of PBMCs. The receptor was isolated from a human donor in good health (CMV status not recorded). Some clones in this sample may be carry-over from other donors' samples. CDR3 protein: CASSESGRGLGTQYF. The DNA of the CDR3 is TGTGCCAGCAGTGAATCTGGGAGGGGTCTCGGGACCCAGTACTTC.